This T cell receptor beta chain was captured in a study of cytomegalovirus exposure and HLA in healthy donors. This clone was counted between two and nine times. Its antigen is not identified. PCR used 60 Vbeta primers and 13 Jbeta primers. The repertoire was sequenced with immunoSEQ multiplex PCR; TCRdb's copy has only in-frame clones and lacks some. The sample lists 150,000 to 200,000 clones; 75% to 85% were seen once. The V and J ends lost 3 bases and 7 bases, in that order; junction bases with no gene match: 4. From germline, CDR1 is ENHRY and CDR2 SYGVKD. This CDR3 has 13 amino acids. Broader study findings: V- and J-gene trimming of TCR beta was linked (in a later analysis) to a missense DCLRE1C variant. Available immune exposure information covered CMV serostatus only.

This rearrangement joins TRBV10-3 to TRBJ2-7, with 9 nucleotides matching TRBD1. Input material: PBMCs. The sequence came from a woman aged 45-59 years in good health and CMV-seropositive. This CDR3 reads CAISDPGTGEQYF. The DNA for the CDR3 is TGTGCCATCAGTGATCCCGGGACAGGGGAGCAGTACTTC.